This passage covers 29 T cell receptor beta chains from one sample sequenced in a study of cytomegalovirus exposure and HLA in healthy donors (dated by TCRdb to about 2017). Library preparation used the immunoSEQ multiplex PCR assay. For the multiplex PCR, a mixture combining 60 forward primers for TCR Vbeta segments and 13 reverse primers for TCR Jbeta segments was used. TCRdb carries this immuneACCESS record with in-frame sequences only. Its versions omit some clonotypes, under half of them owing to an unresolved V gene in the studies checked, with the rest unexplained. This sample has about 140,000 clones in its table, and 70% to 75% of those were observed once. The top ten constitute 1.5% to 2% of the sample. Material for sequencing was PBMCs. The receptor set was obtained from a woman in her 30s in good health and CMV-seronegative.

The chain carries TRBV5-1 and TRBJ1-4; a weak D match, TRBD1 (5 bases). Trimming cost V 0 bases and J 10 bases, with 28 bases left between them. Germline CDR1 SGHRS, CDR2 YFSETQ. This CDR3 contains 19 residues. The CDR3 sequence: CASSLVGWSLAGTPGKLFF. CDR3 bases: TGCGCCAGCAGCTTGGTTGGGTGGAGTTTGGCCGGGACTCCGGGAAAACTGTTTTTT.

The genes are TRBV2 and TRBJ2-1; D gene ambiguous. This CDR3 region has 12 residues. The V end lost 4 bases, the J end lost 9 bases, and 10 bases lay between the germline ends. Germline V gene sequence: CDR1 SNHLY, CDR2 FYNNEI. The CDR3 here is CASSASVSEQFF. In nucleotides, the CDR3 is TGTGCCAGCAGTGCCTCTGTCAGTGAGCAGTTCTTC. Together with reference TRBV2 and TRBJ2-1, the CDR3 gives the full variable domain: EPEVTQTPSHQVTQMGQEVILRCVPISNHLYFYWYRQILGQKVEFLVSFYNNEISEKSEIFDDQFSVERPDGSNFTLKIRSTKLEDSAMYFCASSASVSEQFFGPGTRLTVL.

This clone was observed a few times. V is TRBV5-1 and J is TRBJ1-6, with no clear D. V lost 2 bases and J lost 12, with 15 bases in between. Germline assignment: CDR1 SGHRS and CDR2 YFSETQ. The CDR3 loop spans 14 amino acids. The CDR3 nucleotides read TGCGCCAGCAGCTTAGAGGCCGGCCCGGAACCCCTCCACTTT. The encoded protein is CASSLEAGPEPLHF.

This chain links TRBV7-9 with TRBJ2-2, with 11 positions matching TRBD2. There are 18 residues in the CDR3. J lost 2 bases, V lost 4 bases, and 9 bases had no gene match. CDR1 and CDR2 (germline): SEHNR, FQNEAQ (reference sequence). The CDR3 nucleotides are TGTGCCAGCAGCTCGCAACTAGCGGGGGCCTTCAACACCGGGGAGCTGTTTTTT. It codes for CASSSQLAGAFNTGELFF.

The CDR3 sequence: CAISNGYEQYF. CDR3 in DNA: TGTGCCATCAGTAACGGCTACGAGCAGTACTTC. The chain has TRBV10-3 and TRBJ2-7; D call uncertain. Per germline, CDR1 ENHRY and CDR2 SYGVKD. The CDR3 has 11 amino acids. Trimming left V 5 bases short and J 3 bases short, with 5 bases between.

The chain joins TRBV6-5 to TRBJ2-5; 8 nucleotides align to TRBD1. Germline CDR1 reads MNHEY; CDR2 reads SVGAGI. V lost 7 bases, J lost 4 bases, and 11 bases stayed unmatched. The CDR3 has 15 residues. The CDR3 DNA follows: TGTGCCAGCACGTTAGCAGGGGGCATATCAGAGACCCAGTACTTC. It codes for CASTLAGGISETQYF.

The count of this clone is one. The J gene is TRBJ2-5, the V gene TRBV28; 7 positions match TRBD2. There are 11 residues in the CDR3. With V trimmed by 8 bases and J by 4 bases, 1 base remained unmatched. Germline loops: CDR1 MDHEN, CDR2 SYDVKM. The CDR3 is CASAGVETQYF. The DNA for the CDR3 is TGTGCCAGCGCGGGGGTAGAGACCCAGTACTTC.

This clone was recorded many times. The chain recombines TRBV6-1 with TRBJ1-3, with D unresolved. CDR3 size: 15 residues. The germline V gene has CDR1 MNHNS and CDR2 SASEGT. The V end lost 5 bases, the J end lost 0 bases, and 11 bases lay between the germline ends. Here the CDR3 DNA reads TGTGCCAGCAGTCCCCCGGGGAGCTCTGGAAACACCATATATTTT. It encodes CASSPPGSSGNTIYF.

The chain employs TRBV6-6 and TRBJ2-4; D is perhaps TRBD1 (7 bases). The V end was cut by 2 bases, the J end by 7 bases, with 18 bases between. CDR3 size: 16 residues. Germline V gene data show CDR1 as MNHNY and CDR2 as SVGAGI (reference sequence). The CDR3 nucleotides read TGTGCCAGCAGTTACGGAATCGACAGGGCGGGGAACATTCAGTACTTC. Encoded protein: CASSYGIDRAGNIQYF.

The chain uses TRBV15 and TRBJ1-2; D remains ambiguous. Germline V gene lookup returns CDR1 LNHNV and CDR2 YYDKDF (reference sequence). The CDR3 covers 13 residues. V was trimmed by 2 bases and J by 8 bases, leaving 12 bases between them. CDR3 in DNA: TGTGCCACCAGCAGATCGCGGGGTGAGGGCTACACCTTC. Encoded protein: CATSRSRGEGYTF.

This clone was counted at least ten times. The rearrangement joins TRBV2 to TRBJ2-7, with D unresolved. V lost 3 bases and J 3 bases, leaving 12 bases between the germline ends. The germline V gene has CDR1 SNHLY and CDR2 FYNNEI. The CDR3 is made up of 14 amino acids. CDR3: CASSDATSVYEQYF. DNA for the CDR3: TGTGCCAGCAGTGATGCCACCAGTGTCTACGAGCAGTACTTC.

The table lists this clone with a count of one. The chain couples TRBV28 to TRBJ1-5; D is undetermined. The CDR3 sequence is 15 residues long. In germline, CDR1 is MDHEN, CDR2 SYDVKM. V shed 3 bases and J shed 9 bases, with 18 bases lying between them. Written as DNA, the CDR3 is TGTGCCAGCAGTTTTCCGTTGGCGGTGGAAGGGCCCCAGCATTTT. Protein: CASSFPLAVEGPQHF.

This rearrangement joins TRBV2 to TRBJ2-3; 9 bases agree with TRBD2. Per germline, CDR1 SNHLY and CDR2 FYNNEI. V was pared by 1 base and J by 2 bases, with 7 bases of the junction left unmatched. CDR3 length: 17 residues. This chain's CDR3 is CASSEVGAGGPTDTQYF. CDR3 coding DNA: TGTGCCAGCAGTGAAGTCGGAGCGGGAGGACCCACAGATACGCAGTATTTT.

This rearrangement joins TRBV28 to TRBJ1-2; tentative D call: TRBD1 (5 bases). Germline CDR1 reads MDHEN; CDR2 reads SYDVKM. V was trimmed by 8 bases and J by 6 bases, leaving 16 bases between them. The CDR3 loop spans 13 amino acids. The CDR3 bases are TGTGCCAGCCTCCTGGGGCCCGGCCATGGCTACACCTTC. It encodes CASLLGPGHGYTF.

The chain employs TRBV29-1 and TRBJ2-7, with TRBD2 matching over 7 bases. Per germline, CDR1 SQVTM and CDR2 ANQGSEA. Trimming took 6 bases from V and 1 from J; bases not matched to a gene: 12. CDR3 length equals 15 residues. The CDR3 DNA is TGCAGCGTGTCACTCGGCGGGAGTAGGTCCTACGAGCAGTACTTC. Translation: CSVSLGGSRSYEQYF.

The chain combines TRBV10-3 with TRBJ2-7; the match to TRBD2 covers 12 bases. This CDR3 comprises 16 residues. CDR1 and CDR2 from the germline V gene are ENHRY and SYGVKD. V dropped 0 bases and J dropped 6; count of bases not matched to a gene: 6. CDR3 in DNA: TGTGCCATCAGTGAGTCGGCTAGCGGGGGGGTGGGCGAGCAGTACTTC. As protein: CAISESASGGVGEQYF.

The chain has TRBV5-6 and TRBJ2-1, with a weak D call TRBD2 (7 bases). The CDR3 loop spans 15 amino acids. Germline CDR1 is SGHDT and CDR2 is YYEEEE. V lost 5 bases and J lost 2, with 14 bases in between. The CDR3 coding sequence is TGTGCCAGCAGGGGAGGGGGGGTTACCTACAATGAGCAGTTCTTC. Translated: CASRGGGVTYNEQFF.

This chain uses TRBV7-9 with TRBJ1-4; D unresolved. Germline V gene lookup returns CDR1 SEHNR and CDR2 FQNEAQ (reference sequence). This CDR3 spans 17 amino acids. Trimming cost V 5 bases and J 7 bases, with 23 bases left between them. The CDR3, as DNA: TGTGCCAGCAGCGTCCAGCCGGGCCTCGCGGGTGGTGAAAAACTGTTTTTT. Translating it yields CASSVQPGLAGGEKLFF.

The J gene is TRBJ2-7, the V gene TRBV6-1; 12 nucleotides agree with TRBD2. The CDR3 length is 13 residues. CDR1 is MNHNS and CDR2 is SASEGT in the germline V gene. J was trimmed by 6 bases and V by 6 bases; bases with no gene match: 3. CDR3 residues: CASSLAGGIEQYF. The DNA for the CDR3 is TGTGCCAGCAGCCTAGCGGGAGGGATCGAGCAGTACTTC.

V and J are TRBV10-1 and TRBJ1-2, with D uncertain. V gave up 0 bases and J gave up 6 bases, with 8 bases separating them. The CDR3 runs 13 residues. CDR1 is WNHNN and CDR2 is SYGVQD in the germline V gene (reference sequence). DNA for the CDR3: TGCGCCAGCAGTGAGTCGAGGGAAGATGGCTACACCTTC. Protein product: CASSESREDGYTF.

The chain carries TRBV28 and TRBJ2-7; 8 nucleotides agree with TRBD2. The V gene end was trimmed by 5 bases and the J gene end by 5 bases; junction bases not matched to a gene: 11. Germline assignment: CDR1 MDHEN and CDR2 SYDVKM. The CDR3 runs 15 residues. CDR3 DNA: TGTGCCAGCAGTCCCTCCGGGGGGGGGCAGAACGAGCAGTACGTC. Protein: CASSPSGGGQNEQYV.

The CDR3 is CASSAGTGGDGYTF. The CDR3 DNA reads TGTGCCAGCAGCGCCGGGACAGGGGGGGATGGCTACACCTTC. The genes are TRBV7-3 and TRBJ1-2; 11 bases match TRBD1. The CDR3 totals 14 residues. The V gene's germline CDR1 is SGHTA and CDR2 FQGTGA. The junction had 5 bases not matched to a gene; V was cut back by 5 bases and J by 6 bases.

This clone came up a few times. The chain employs TRBV28 and TRBJ1-5; 7 bases are shared with TRBD1. The CDR3 has 16 residues. J lost 10 bases, V lost 6 bases, and 18 bases had no gene match. Germline CDR1 and CDR2: MDHEN and SYDVKM. The CDR3 DNA reads as TGTGCCAGCAGCCTCCGGGACAGACTTTTAATCAGCCCCCAGCATTTT. This sequence encodes CASSLRDRLLISPQHF.

The V and J genes are TRBV11-3 and TRBJ1-2; maybe TRBD1 (5 bases). The CDR3 runs 13 residues. In germline, CDR1 is SGHNT, CDR2 YENEEA. Trimming pared 5 bases from V and 8 bases from J, leaving 15 bases between. CDR3 in DNA: TGTGCCAGCAGCGCTACAGGCGGGAGGGGCTACACCTTC. The encoded protein is CASSATGGRGYTF.

The chain joins TRBV4-1 to TRBJ1-3; D uncertain. Trimming removed 0 bases at V and 1 base at J, with 7 bases between. The CDR3 contains 15 residues. Looked up from germline, CDR1 is MGHRA and CDR2 is YSYEKL. The CDR3 sequence: CASSQDAVSGNTIYF. CDR3 DNA: TGCGCCAGCAGCCAAGATGCAGTGTCTGGAAACACCATATATTTT.

The V gene is TRBV7-9, the J gene TRBJ2-5; unclear D gene. The last part of the DNA fits TRBJ2-7 better; the J call may be wrong. This CDR3 contains 13 residues. Per germline, CDR1 SEHNR and CDR2 FQNEAQ (reference sequence). Written as DNA, the CDR3 is TGTGCCAGCAGTGAGGTCGCCTTCTACGAGCAGTACTTC. Its protein is CASSEVAFYEQYF.

This clone has only a few counts. The chain combines TRBV4-1 with TRBJ2-3; TRBD1 matches 10 bases. The ends lost 0 bases at V and 4 bases at J; junction bases unmatched: 4. Germline loops: CDR1 MGHRA, CDR2 YSYEKL. This CDR3 spans 16 amino acids. As DNA, the CDR3 is TGCGCCAGCAGCCAAGACGGACAGGGGGGAGCAGATACGCAGTATTTT. Protein product: CASSQDGQGGADTQYF.

This clone was detected only a few times. The V and J genes are TRBV7-2 and TRBJ1-1; a weak D match, TRBD1 (5 bases). CDR1 SGHTA and CDR2 FQGNSA come from the germline V gene. The CDR3 has 14 residues. Trimming left V 5 bases short and J 3 bases short, with 13 bases between. The CDR3 reads CASSLQGGDTEAFF. CDR3 sequence (DNA): TGTGCCAGCAGCCTCCAGGGAGGGGACACTGAAGCTTTCTTT.

The rearrangement links TRBV10-3 to TRBJ2-3, with 8 bases lining up with TRBD2. The ends lost 3 bases at V and 3 bases at J; junction bases unmatched: 5. CDR1 and CDR2 from the germline V gene are ENHRY and SYGVKD. The CDR3 spans 15 residues. The CDR3 loop is CAISEFGTRTDTQYF. For the CDR3, the DNA is TGTGCCATCAGTGAATTCGGGACTAGAACAGATACGCAGTATTTT.